The 23 T cell receptor beta chains reported below all come from one sample, sequenced in a study of T cell responses to AZD1222 COVID-19 vaccine. The assay was immunoSEQ multiplex PCR, and TCRdb's table has in-frame clones only and misses some. The sample yields 100,000 to 150,000 clones, 89% seen once. Sequenced material: peripheral blood, taken on day 0 of AZD1222 vaccination. The receptors originated from an adult in good health.

The chain has TRBV6-6 and TRBJ1-4; TRBD1 agrees at 7 bases. Trimming at V came to 5 bases and at J to 0 bases, leaving 12 bases not matched to a gene. Germline CDR1 MNHNY, CDR2 SVGAGI (reference sequence). The CDR3 covers 18 residues. The CDR3 sequence is CASSRVPAGGSTNEKLFF. CDR3 sequence (DNA): TGTGCCAGCAGTCGGGTACCGGCAGGGGGGTCAACTAATGAAAAACTGTTTTTT.

The genes are TRBV5-1 and TRBJ2-2; TRBD2 is a possible D gene (6 bases). Germline CDR1 reads SGHRS; CDR2 reads YFSETQ. The V gene lost 0 bases and the J gene lost 2 bases, with 8 bases spanning the gap. The CDR3 contains 15 residues. As DNA, the CDR3 is TGCGCCAGCAGCTTGGTGGGGGGTAACACCGGGGAGCTGTTTTTT. This encodes CASSLVGGNTGELFF. The full variable domain, in which reference TRBV5-1 and TRBJ2-2 provide the parts outside the CDR3, is KAGVTQTPRYLIKTRGQQVTLSCSPISGHRSVSWYQQTPGQGLQFLFEYFSETQRNKGNFPGRFSGRQFSNSRSEMNVSTLELGDSALYLCASSLVGGNTGELFFGEGSRLTVL.

The chain is built from TRBV6-5 and TRBJ1-2, with TRBD1 matching over 8 bases. The J segment lost 8 bases and the V segment lost 7 bases, leaving 6 bases of the junction unmatched. This CDR3 comprises 12 residues. The germline CDR1 and CDR2 sequences are MNHEY and SVGAGI. The CDR3 loop reads CASTRQGTGYTF. The CDR3 DNA sequence: TGTGCCAGCACGAGACAGGGGACCGGCTACACCTTC.

The gene calls are TRBV5-8 and TRBJ2-3, with 16 bases matching TRBD2. This CDR3 comprises 17 residues. The germline V gene encodes CDR1 SGHTS and CDR2 YDEGEE. V shed 4 bases, J shed 6 bases, and the junction held 8 bases outside the gene matches. CDR3 region: CASSPGTSGGARDTQYF. CDR3 DNA sequence: TGTGCCAGCAGCCCGGGGACTAGCGGGGGGGCCAGGGATACGCAGTATTTT.

This clone has just one count. This chain connects TRBV4-1 to TRBJ1-2, with 8 bases lining up with TRBD1. Germline CDR1 MGHRA, CDR2 YSYEKL. The CDR3 contains 16 residues. V was clipped by 2 bases and J by 2 bases; unmatched bases: 7. The chain's CDR3 is CASSQTPTGGNYGYTF. The CDR3, as DNA: TGCGCCAGCAGCCAAACTCCCACAGGGGGAAACTATGGCTACACCTTC.

The chain links TRBV9 to TRBJ2-3; 16 positions match TRBD2. This CDR3 is 17 amino acids long. Germline lookup yields CDR1 SGDLS and CDR2 YYNGEE. The V and J ends lost 4 bases and 3 bases, in that order; junction bases with no gene match: 5. The DNA for the CDR3 is TGTGCCAGCAGCCCCGGGACTAGCGGGGGGGCAACAGATACGCAGTATTTT. This translates into CASSPGTSGGATDTQYF. Using reference TRBV9 and TRBJ2-3 for the parts outside the CDR3, the full variable domain is DSGVTQTPKHLITATGQRVTLRCSPRSGDLSVYWYQQSLDQGLQFLIQYYNGEERAKGNILERFSAQQFPDLHSELNLSSLELGDSALYFCASSPGTSGGATDTQYFGPGTRLTVL.

The table lists this clone with a few counts. The chain couples TRBV2 to TRBJ2-2, with D possibly being TRBD1 (6 bases). The CDR3 loop spans 14 amino acids. V shed 3 bases and J shed 1 base, with 6 bases lying between them. Germline CDR1 is SNHLY and CDR2 is FYNNEI. The CDR3: CASSEDRNTGELFF. Here the CDR3 DNA reads TGTGCCAGCAGTGAGGACAGGAACACCGGGGAGCTGTTTTTT.

This chain uses TRBV13 with TRBJ1-2; no reliable D call. The CDR3 is 12 residues long. V lost 3 bases and J lost 8, with 10 bases in between. Germline values: CDR1 PRHDT, CDR2 FYEKMQ (reference sequence). The CDR3 region is CASSFLAGGYTF. The CDR3 DNA reads TGTGCCAGCAGCTTTCTTGCCGGAGGCTACACCTTC.

J is TRBJ2-1 and V is TRBV4-3; possible D gene TRBD2, 5 bases. CDR3 length: 15 residues. Between the trimmed V and J ends, which lost 2 bases and 2 bases, there was a span of 10 bases. Germline CDR1 LGHNA, CDR2 YSLEER. The CDR3 sequence is CASSQRGLTYNEQFF. CDR3 nucleotides: TGCGCCAGCAGCCAAAGAGGACTCACCTACAATGAGCAGTTCTTC.

The chain joins TRBV11-2 to TRBJ2-7; D possibly corresponds to TRBD2 (6 bases). Germline values: CDR1 SGHAT, CDR2 FQNNGV. V dropped 1 base and J dropped 2 bases, with 12 bases sitting between them. The CDR3 spans 15 residues. The CDR3: CASSLGRGTTYEQYF. In nucleotides, the CDR3 is TGTGCCAGCAGCTTAGGTCGGGGGACCACCTACGAGCAGTACTTC.

The chain carries TRBV7-2 and TRBJ2-7, with a tentative D call TRBD1 (6 bases). CDR1 and CDR2 from the germline V gene are SGHTA and FQGNSA. Trimming stripped 2 bases from V and 3 bases from J, with 11 bases between. This CDR3 comprises 14 residues. The CDR3 nucleotides read TGTGCCAGCAGCTTAAGACAGGAGCGCTACGAGCAGTACTTC. Residues: CASSLRQERYEQYF.

A note on this clone: The junction and the germline gene differ at one end; a read error may be behind it. This chain connects TRBV19 to TRBJ2-1; D remains unclear. Germline V gives CDR1 LNHDA, CDR2 SQIVND (reference sequence). This CDR3 region has 13 residues. The CDR3 reads CASRIGLNNEQFF. CDR3 coding DNA: TGTGCCAGTAGAATAGGGCTCAACAATGAGCAGTTCTTC.

This clone was recorded only once. This chain links TRBV18 with TRBJ1-5; D gene uncertain. This CDR3 is built from 13 residues. V was cut by 3 bases and J by 3 bases, with 6 bases left in between. Germline loops: CDR1 KGHSH, CDR2 LQKENI. The CDR3 sequence: CASSPDVNQPQHF. DNA for the CDR3: TGTGCCAGCTCACCCGACGTCAATCAGCCCCAGCATTTT. The full variable domain, in which reference TRBV18 and TRBJ1-5 provide the parts outside the CDR3, is NAGVMQNPRHLVRRRGQEARLRCSPMKGHSHVYWYRQLPEEGLKFMVYLQKENIIDESGMPKERFSAEFPKEGPSILRIQQVVRGDSAAYFCASSPDVNQPQHFGDGTRLSIL.

The chain links TRBV27 to TRBJ2-1; TRBD2 agrees at 10 bases. The V gene end was trimmed by 8 bases and the J gene end by 6 bases; junction bases not matched to a gene: 7. There are 14 residues in the CDR3. The germline CDR1 and CDR2 sequences are MNHEY and SMNVEV (reference sequence). CDR3 bases: TGTGCCAGCTCCTGGACTAGCGGTTTCAATGAGCAGTTCTTC. Translating it yields CASSWTSGFNEQFF.

The CDR3: CASSIMSGSFTEAFF. For the CDR3, the DNA is TGTGCCAGTAGTATTATGTCGGGGTCTTTCACTGAAGCTTTCTTT. The V and J genes are TRBV19 and TRBJ1-1; no clear D gene. This CDR3 is built from 15 residues. Per germline, CDR1 LNHDA and CDR2 SQIVND (reference sequence). V gave up 3 bases and J gave up 4 bases, with 15 bases separating them.

This sequence joins TRBV7-6 and TRBJ2-4, with D maybe TRBD1 (5 bases). Trimming removed 6 bases from V and 8 bases from J, with 17 bases in between. The CDR3 contains 14 residues. Germline CDR1 reads SGHVS; CDR2 reads FNYEAQ. The CDR3 DNA reads as TGTGCCAGCAGTCGCAGGGTGGGCGAAGACATTCAGTACTTC. Translated: CASSRRVGEDIQYF.

This clone was observed a single time. The V and J genes are TRBV29-1 and TRBJ1-5; D call uncertain. The CDR3 extends over 15 amino acids. Looked up from germline, CDR1 is SQVTM and CDR2 is ANQGSEA. The germline V and J ends were trimmed by 7 bases and 1 base, with 17 bases remaining between them. Here the CDR3 reads CSAAFGSGSNQPQHF. CDR3 DNA sequence: TGCAGCGCCGCGTTTGGCAGCGGCAGCAATCAGCCCCAGCATTTT.

The chain is built from TRBV4-2 and TRBJ2-7; D gene ambiguous. The CDR3 loop spans 15 amino acids. Germline loops: CDR1 LGHNA, CDR2 YNFKEQ. V lost 0 bases and J lost 9, with 18 bases in between. The DNA for the CDR3 is TGTGCCAGCAGCCAAGATACCGGTTTAAAGTTTGTGCAGTACTTC. Its protein is CASSQDTGLKFVQYF.

The V call is TRBV2, the J call TRBJ1-2, with D uncertain. Trimming left V 5 bases short and J 4 bases short, with 11 bases between. From germline, CDR1 is SNHLY and CDR2 FYNNEI. This CDR3 spans 13 amino acids. The CDR3 nucleotides are TGTGCCAGCAGTCTCCTGGGTTCCTATGGCTACACCTTC. This encodes CASSLLGSYGYTF.

This sequence joins TRBV7-2 and TRBJ2-1; D is perhaps TRBD1 (6 bases). This CDR3 has 15 amino acids. The V gene's germline CDR1 is SGHTA and CDR2 FQGNSA. Trimming took off 1 base at V and 2 bases at J, with 9 bases between the two ends. In DNA form, the CDR3 reads TGTGCCAGCAGCTTAGGGGCAGGGGCCTACAATGAGCAGTTCTTC. Translating it yields CASSLGAGAYNEQFF.

The chain links TRBV27 to TRBJ2-5; 8 bases line up with TRBD2. There are 16 residues in the CDR3. Germline trimming cut 9 bases from V and 5 bases from J; bases unmatched to any gene: 17. Germline-derived CDR1 and CDR2 are MNHEY and SMNVEV (reference sequence). The DNA of the CDR3 is TGTGCCAGTGGGATTTTCGGGGGGGGCGATTGGGAGACCCAGTACTTC. Its translation is CASGIFGGGDWETQYF.

This clone was seen only once. V is TRBV5-6 and J is TRBJ1-6; D uncertain. This CDR3 has 14 amino acids. CDR1 is SGHDT, CDR2 YYEEEE, per germline. V was trimmed by 3 bases and J by 6 bases, leaving 10 bases between them. CDR3 nucleotides: TGTGCCAGCAGCTCTTTGACTTCTAATTCACCCCTCCACTTT. This encodes CASSSLTSNSPLHF.

The chain is built from TRBV19 and TRBJ2-6, with no clear D. Germline CDR1 LNHDA, CDR2 SQIVND (reference sequence). V lost 6 bases, J lost 0 bases, and 9 bases lay in between. The CDR3 is made up of 15 amino acids. The DNA of the CDR3 is TGTGCCAGTAGGGTACAAAACTCTGGGGCCAACGTCCTGACTTTC. Its protein product is CASRVQNSGANVLTF.